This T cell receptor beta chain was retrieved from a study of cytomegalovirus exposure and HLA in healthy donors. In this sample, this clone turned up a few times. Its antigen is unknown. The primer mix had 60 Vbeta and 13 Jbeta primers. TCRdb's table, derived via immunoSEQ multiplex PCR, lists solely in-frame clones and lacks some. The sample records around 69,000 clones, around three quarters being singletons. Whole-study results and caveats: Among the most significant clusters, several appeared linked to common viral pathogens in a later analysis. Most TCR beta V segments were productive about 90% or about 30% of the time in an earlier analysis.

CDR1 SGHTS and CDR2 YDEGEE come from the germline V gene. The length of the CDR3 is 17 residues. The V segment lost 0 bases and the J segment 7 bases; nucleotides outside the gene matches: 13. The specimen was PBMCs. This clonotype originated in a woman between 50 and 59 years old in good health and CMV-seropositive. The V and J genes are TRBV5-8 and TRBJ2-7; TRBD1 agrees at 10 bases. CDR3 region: CASSLVEGGTGAKEQYF. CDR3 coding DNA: TGTGCCAGCAGCTTGGTGGAGGGAGGGACAGGGGCGAAAGAGCAGTACTTC.